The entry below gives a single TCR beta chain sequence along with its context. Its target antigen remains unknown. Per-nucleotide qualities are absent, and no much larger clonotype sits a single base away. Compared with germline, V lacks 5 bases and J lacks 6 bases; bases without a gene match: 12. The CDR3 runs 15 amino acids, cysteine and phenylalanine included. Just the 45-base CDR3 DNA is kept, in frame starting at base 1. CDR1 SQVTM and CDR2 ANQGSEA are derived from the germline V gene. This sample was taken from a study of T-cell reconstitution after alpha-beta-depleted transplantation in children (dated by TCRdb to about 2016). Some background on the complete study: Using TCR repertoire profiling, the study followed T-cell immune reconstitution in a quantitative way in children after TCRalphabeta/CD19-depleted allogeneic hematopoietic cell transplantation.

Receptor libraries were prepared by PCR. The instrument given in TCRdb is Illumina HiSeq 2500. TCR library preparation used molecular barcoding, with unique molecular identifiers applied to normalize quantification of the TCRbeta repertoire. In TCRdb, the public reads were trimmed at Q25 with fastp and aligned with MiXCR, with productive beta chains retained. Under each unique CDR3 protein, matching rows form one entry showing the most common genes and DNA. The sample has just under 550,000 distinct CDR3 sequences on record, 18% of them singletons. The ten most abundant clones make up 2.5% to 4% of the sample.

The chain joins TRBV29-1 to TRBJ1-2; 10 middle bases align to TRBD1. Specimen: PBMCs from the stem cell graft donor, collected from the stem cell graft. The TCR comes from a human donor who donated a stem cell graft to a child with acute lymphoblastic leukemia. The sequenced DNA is TGCAGCGTTTTTTATCCCTGGACAGGGGGAGATGGCTACACCTTC. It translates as CSVFYPWTGGDGYTF.